One sample yielded the 18 T cell receptor beta chains listed below, sequenced in a study of T cell changes during pregnancy in multiple sclerosis. Profiled with immunoSEQ multiplex PCR; TCRdb holds only in-frame clones, not every one. Among approximately 63,000 clones listed, roughly 89% were seen once. Material: peripheral blood, obtained after pregnancy. These receptors were collected from a female donor in good health, enrolled as a control in a pregnancy study.

The chain is built from TRBV15 and TRBJ2-7; 9 bases fit TRBD1. With V trimmed by 0 bases and J by 0 bases, 6 bases remained unmatched. The CDR3 extends over 17 amino acids. Germline V CDR1 and CDR2: LNHNV, YYDKDF (reference sequence). CDR3 in amino acids: CATSRDTGTGSSYEQYF. CDR3 DNA sequence: TGTGCCACCAGCAGAGATACCGGGACAGGGAGCTCCTACGAGCAGTACTTC.

The chain carries TRBV30 and TRBJ1-6, with a possible D match to TRBD1 (6 bases). The CDR3 contains 14 residues. The V end lost 3 bases, the J end lost 10 bases, and 16 bases lay between the germline ends. CDR1 GTSNPN and CDR2 SVGIG come from the germline V gene (reference sequence). The CDR3 nucleotides read TGTGCCTGGAGGGGGATACAGGGTGGGTCACCCCTCCACTTT. Encoded protein: CAWRGIQGGSPLHF.

This clone was recorded a few times. The chain links TRBV4-2 to TRBJ1-1; no clear D. Germline lookup yields CDR1 LGHNA and CDR2 YNFKEQ. Trimming cost V 1 base and J 0 bases, with 6 bases left between them. The length of the CDR3 is 14 residues. CDR3 protein: CASSQAQVNTEAFF. In DNA form, the CDR3 reads TGTGCCAGCAGCCAAGCGCAGGTGAACACTGAAGCTTTCTTT.

This clone was seen a single time. The gene calls are TRBV5-1 and TRBJ1-1, with D perhaps TRBD1 (6 bases). The germline gives CDR1 SGHRS, CDR2 YFSETQ. The CDR3 sequence is 14 residues long. Trimming left V 0 bases short and J 3 bases short, with 9 bases between. The CDR3 bases are TGCGCCAGCAGCTTGGCAGGGGCTGACACTGAAGCTTTCTTT. Translated, it gives CASSLAGADTEAFF.

The rearrangement uses TRBV11-2 and TRBJ2-3; D is undetermined. The germline CDR1 and CDR2 sequences are SGHAT and FQNNGV. Deletions cut 4 bases from V and 6 bases from J, with 5 bases between. CDR3 length: 11 amino acids. CDR3 protein: CASSSGDTQYF. The CDR3 DNA is TGTGCCAGCAGCTCCGGTGATACGCAGTATTTT. Together with reference TRBV11-2 and TRBJ2-3, the CDR3 gives the full variable domain: EAGVAQSPRYKIIEKRQSVAFWCNPISGHATLYWYQQILGQGPKLLIQFQNNGVVDDSQLPKDRFSAERLKGVDSTLKIQPAKLEDSAVYLCASSSGDTQYFGPGTRLTVL.

V is TRBV7-9 and J is TRBJ1-6; no clear D gene. CDR1 is SEHNR and CDR2 is FQNEAQ in the germline V gene (reference sequence). The CDR3 has 17 residues. Trimming cost V 5 bases and J 0 bases, with 14 bases left between them. The DNA of the CDR3 is TGTGCCAGCAGCGAGATTCCTGACATCTCCTATAATTCACCCCTCCACTTT. Its translation: CASSEIPDISYNSPLHF.

This CDR3 is CASSQALSGGTPVTQYF. The CDR3 nucleotides are TGTGCCAGCAGCCAAGCGCTTAGCGGGGGGACCCCGGTTACCCAGTACTTC. The rearrangement uses TRBV4-2 and TRBJ2-5; the match to TRBD2 covers 10 bases. Germline V CDR1 and CDR2: LGHNA, YNFKEQ. The CDR3 contains 17 residues. The V and J ends lost 1 base and 8 bases, in that order; junction bases with no gene match: 13.

The chain carries TRBV5-5 and TRBJ1-1; perhaps TRBD1 as D (6 bases). This CDR3 spans 14 amino acids. Germline V lookup: CDR1 SGHKS, CDR2 YYEKEE (reference sequence). V was clipped by 9 bases and J by 5 bases, with 20 bases between them. This CDR3 reads CATGGGGAWTEAFF. The CDR3 DNA sequence: TGTGCCACCGGAGGGGGGGGCGCGTGGACTGAAGCTTTCTTT. The full variable domain, completed using reference TRBV5-5 and TRBJ1-1, is DAGVTQSPTHLIKTRGQQVTLRCSPISGHKSVSWYQQVLGQGPQFIFQYYEKEERGRGNFPDRFSARQFPNYSSELNVNALLLGDSALYLCATGGGGAWTEAFFGQGTRLTVV.

This rearrangement joins TRBV5-1 to TRBJ2-7; maybe TRBD1 (8 bases). Trimming took 1 base from V and 7 from J, leaving 18 bases between them. Per germline, CDR1 SGHRS and CDR2 YFSETQ. This CDR3 has 15 amino acids. CDR3 nucleotides: TGCGCCAGCAGCTTGAGCGGGACAGGTGGGATGGAGCAGTACTTC. It codes for CASSLSGTGGMEQYF.

V usage is TRBV6-6 and J usage is TRBJ1-5, with D tentatively TRBD1 (6 bases). In germline, CDR1 is MNHNY, CDR2 SVGAGI (reference sequence). With 0 bases removed from V and 1 base from J, the gap between germline ends came to 10 bases. The CDR3 runs to 16 residues. CDR3 nucleotide sequence: TGTGCCAGCAGTTACTCCTCCGGACAGAGCAATCAGCCCCAGCATTTT. Amino acid sequence: CASSYSSGQSNQPQHF.

The J gene is TRBJ2-7, the V gene TRBV7-2; 12 positions match TRBD1. V was pared by 6 bases and J by 5 bases, with 14 bases of the junction left unmatched. The CDR3 consists of 17 residues. The V gene's germline CDR1 is SGHTA and CDR2 FQGNSA. CDR3 amino acids: CASSFDSGQGAQDEQYF. The CDR3 DNA sequence: TGTGCCAGCAGTTTCGACTCGGGACAGGGGGCGCAGGACGAGCAGTACTTC.

The gene calls are TRBV10-3 and TRBJ1-1, with TRBD1 matching over 8 bases. The V segment lost 3 bases and the J segment 4 bases; nucleotides outside the gene matches: 4. Germline V gene sequence: CDR1 ENHRY, CDR2 SYGVKD. The CDR3 spans 14 residues. The CDR3 loop is CAISDRGRGTEAFF. Here the CDR3 DNA reads TGTGCCATCAGTGACAGGGGGCGCGGCACTGAAGCTTTCTTT.

V is TRBV9 and J is TRBJ1-4; D is ambiguous. V was clipped by 3 bases and J by 12 bases, with 15 bases between them. This CDR3 region has 13 residues. CDR1 is SGDLS, CDR2 YYNGEE, per germline. This CDR3 is CASSASRGDELFF. The CDR3 coding sequence is TGTGCCAGCAGCGCCTCCCGGGGAGATGAACTGTTTTTT.

This rearrangement joins TRBV5-6 to TRBJ1-2; TRBD1 aligns across 7 bases. This CDR3 is built from 14 residues. After removal of 2 bases from V and 4 bases from J, the junction contained 5 bases not matched to a gene. Germline V gene lookup returns CDR1 SGHDT and CDR2 YYEEEE. The DNA of the CDR3 is TGTGCCAGCAGCTTACCGGGACAGAGCTATGGCTACACCTTC. It specifies CASSLPGQSYGYTF.

The rearrangement links TRBV6-5 to TRBJ2-1; D is uncertain. V dropped 0 bases and J dropped 4 bases, with 4 bases sitting between them. The CDR3 covers 13 residues. CDR1 is MNHEY, CDR2 SVGAGI, per germline. The CDR3 coding sequence is TGTGCCAGCAGTTACTCATCTTACAATGAGCAGTTCTTC. Its translation is CASSYSSYNEQFF.

This clone was seen a few times. The chain has TRBV4-1 and TRBJ1-1; 8 nucleotides align to TRBD1. V lost 0 bases, J lost 7 bases, and 16 bases stayed unmatched. Germline values: CDR1 MGHRA, CDR2 YSYEKL. This CDR3 contains 18 residues. The CDR3 nucleotides are TGCGCCAGCAGCCAAGATGCCGGGACAGGCTTGTCGGCTGTTGAAGCTTTCTTT. It yields the protein CASSQDAGTGLSAVEAFF.

The rearrangement uses TRBV5-4 and TRBJ2-2; 9 bases fit TRBD2. The CDR3 consists of 17 residues. Germline loops: CDR1 SGHNT, CDR2 YYREEE (reference sequence). With 4 bases clipped from V and 4 bases from J, the junction kept 11 bases outside the gene matches. The chain's CDR3 is CASSPGGAGGGTGELFF. The CDR3 DNA follows: TGTGCCAGCAGCCCCGGCGGAGCGGGGGGTGGCACCGGGGAGCTGTTTTTT. Complete variable domain (other parts from reference TRBV5-4 and TRBJ2-2): ETGVTQSPTHLIKTRGQQVTLRCSSQSGHNTVSWYQQALGQGPQFIFQYYREEENGRGNFPPRFSGLQFPNYSSELNVNALELDDSALYLCASSPGGAGGGTGELFFGEGSRLTVL.

This chain links TRBV19 with TRBJ1-4; TRBD1 matches 8 bases. The CDR3 consists of 15 residues. Trimming cost V 1 base and J 4 bases; bases outside gene matches: 2. CDR1 is LNHDA and CDR2 is SQIVND in the germline V gene (reference sequence). The CDR3 sequence is CASSIGGQVNEKLFF. DNA for the CDR3: TGTGCCAGTAGTATAGGGGGACAGGTTAATGAAAAACTGTTTTTT.